The T cell receptor beta chain under discussion was sequenced for a study of shared clonotypes between healthy human individuals. Overall study results and limits: Among the subsets, naive ones generally showed larger estimated richness than memory ones.

Profiled with immunoSEQ multiplex PCR; TCRdb holds only in-frame clones, not every one. The sample lists around 2,000,000 clones, 90% to 95% seen once, with 0.13% in the top ten. Of note for this clone: Antigen specificity is unknown.

V shed 5 bases, J shed 0 bases, and the junction held 5 bases outside the gene matches. CDR1 and CDR2 (germline): SGHDN, FVKESK. This CDR3 has 15 residues. The receptor comes from a man between 18 and 29 years old in good health. This rearrangement joins TRBV14 to TRBJ1-1; 8 bases align to TRBD1. The sample consisted of naive CD4+ T cells sorted from blood. The subset here: CD45RA+ positively selected. CDR3 nucleotides: TGTGCCAGCAGCGGGCCAGGGGGCTTGAACACTGAAGCTTTCTTT. It codes for CASSGPGGLNTEAFF.